The clone carrying this TCR beta chain was observed a handful of times. This sample is drawn from a study of control samples from healthy donors and cancer patients. Measured with immunoSEQ multiplex PCR; TCRdb has only the in-frame clones, and not every one. The data hold about 160,000 clones, with approximately 96% observed a single time. CDR3 length: 16 amino acids. The V gene's germline CDR1 is SEHNR and CDR2 FQNEAQ (reference sequence). Trimming pared 5 bases from V and 0 bases from J, leaving 16 bases between. Material for sequencing was blood. The source is a woman in her thirties or forties in good health. The chain has TRBV7-9 and TRBJ1-2, with D perhaps TRBD1 (5 bases). CDR3 protein: CASSRIGERANYGYTF. The DNA for the CDR3 is TGTGCCAGCAGCCGAATAGGGGAGAGAGCTAACTATGGCTACACCTTC.